Reported below is one TCR beta chain. The data originate from a study of blood T cell repertoires in COVID-19. About the research overall: Samples of COVID-19 (acute and convalescent) were obtained from the United States, Italy and Spain. In each case, the material was cDNA or gDNA derived from T cells, B-cell-depleted T cells, or PBMCs.

In the source study's methods: Cell counts per sample came from amplifying reference gene primers. The assay was immunoSEQ multiplex PCR, and TCRdb's table has in-frame clones only and misses some. D and trimming were read from the DNA, whereas the V and J calls and clone size are those reported in that table. The data hold about 250,000 clones, with roughly 88% observed a single time. The receptor comes from an elderly man with acute or convalescent COVID-19. Input material: peripheral blood.

The CDR3: CASSKVLVGGELFF. CDR3 DNA: TGTGCCAGCAGTAAGGTACTAGTCGGCGGGGAGCTGTTTTTT. This chain links TRBV6-2 or TRBV6-3 with TRBJ2-2; the D gene is possibly TRBD2 (5 bases). Deletions cut 5 bases from V and 7 bases from J, with 14 bases between. Germline V gene data show CDR1 as MNHEY and CDR2 as SVGEGT. CDR3 length: 14 residues.